These 9 T cell receptor beta chains were sequenced from one sample in a study of early T cells in non-severe SARS-CoV-2 infection (dated by TCRdb to about 2021). Receptor amplification or capture employed 5' RACE. The instrument given in TCRdb is NextSeq 500. TCRdb applied fastp at Q25 and MiXCR to the public reads, then kept only in-frame beta chains. Rows with one shared CDR3 protein collapse into an entry with the most common genes and DNA. In this sample the table shows tens of thousands of distinct CDR3 sequences, approximately 5.1% of which occur a single time. Together, the top ten hold about 5.7% of the sample. The material sequenced was whole blood, taken at baseline. These receptors were collected from an adult who was a healthcare worker with PCR-confirmed SARS-CoV-2 infection or an uninfected control (not recorded which).

The sample holds many counts of this clonotype. This rearrangement joins TRBV6-5 to TRBJ1-5; no clear D. Germline CDR1 is MNHEY and CDR2 is SVGAGI. This CDR3 is built from 18 residues. V lost 6 bases to trimming and J lost 0 bases, with 21 bases between them. The CDR3 loop reads CASSPGLPHSFSNQPQHF. DNA of the CDR3: TGTGCCAGCAGCCCCGGGCTGCCCCACAGCTTTAGCAATCAGCCCCAGCATTTT.

This clonotype was seen more than once but under ten times. The genes are TRBV11-2 and TRBJ1-3; D is unclear. The CDR3 runs to 16 residues. Germline values: CDR1 SGHAT, CDR2 FQNNGV. The ends were cut back, 4 bases at V and 0 bases at J, with 13 bases in the middle. CDR3 bases: TGTGCCAGCAGCTCCTTCTTAGGGCCCTCTGGAAACACCATATATTTT. It specifies CASSSFLGPSGNTIYF.

The chain uses TRBV3-1 and TRBJ2-2, with no clear D. CDR3 size: 15 residues. In germline, CDR1 is LGHDT, CDR2 YNNKEL (reference sequence). Between the trimmed V and J ends, which lost 2 bases and 0 bases, there was a span of 7 bases. The CDR3 loop reads CASSQPHTNTGELFF. DNA for the CDR3: TGTGCCAGCAGCCAACCGCATACGAACACCGGGGAGCTGTTTTTT.

This clonotype was counted a few times. J is TRBJ1-6 and V is TRBV6-6; D uncertain. V lost 2 bases and J 7 bases, leaving 15 bases between the germline ends. Germline V gives CDR1 MNHNY, CDR2 SVGAGI (reference sequence). The length of the CDR3 is 16 residues. The CDR3 loop is CASSYPREIQNSPLHF. In DNA, the CDR3 is TGTGCCAGCAGTTACCCCCGGGAGATCCAGAATTCACCCCTCCACTTT.

This clonotype qualifies as medium-sized. The chain is built from TRBV12-2 and TRBJ2-1; the table's D gene call, TRBD2, was not cross checked with the DNA. TRBV12-2 is a pseudogene locus. This CDR3 has 18 amino acids. CDR3 nucleotides: TGTGCAAGTCGCTCCTTAGCGGGAGTGCCACTCTCCTACAATGAGCAGTTCTTC. Protein sequence: CASRSLAGVPLSYNEQFF.

This clonotype was detected many times. The V gene is TRBV12-3 or TRBV12-4, the J gene TRBJ2-7; D tentatively fits TRBD1 or TRBD2 (5 bases each). V lost 3 bases to trimming and J lost 9 bases, with 9 bases between them. This CDR3 has 11 amino acids. CDR3 in DNA: TGTGCCAGCAGTTTGGGGGTAGGGCAGTACTTC. Amino acids: CASSLGVGQYF.

This clonotype was observed at least ten times. This chain connects TRBV5-4 to TRBJ2-1, with D possibly being TRBD1 or TRBD2 (5 bases each). Trimming shortened V by 0 bases and J by 7 bases, and 17 bases separated the two germline ends. This CDR3 is 16 amino acids long. Germline V gene sequence: CDR1 SGHNT, CDR2 YYREEE (reference sequence). The CDR3 spells CASSLGSGTRENEQFF. CDR3 in DNA: TGTGCCAGCAGCTTGGGCTCCGGGACGAGGGAGAATGAGCAGTTCTTC. Variable domain in full (rest from reference TRBV5-4 and TRBJ2-1): ETGVTQSPTHLIKTRGQQVTLRCSSQSGHNTVSWYQQALGQGPQFIFQYYREEENGRGNFPPRFSGLQFPNYSSELNVNALELDDSALYLCASSLGSGTRENEQFFGPGTRLTVL.

This clonotype was detected ten times or more. The chain uses TRBV28 and TRBJ2-7, with TRBD2 identical over 15 bases. Germline V gene data show CDR1 as MDHEN and CDR2 as SYDVKM. V shed 5 bases, J shed 3 bases, and the junction held 2 bases outside the gene matches. This CDR3 has 15 amino acids. The CDR3 DNA follows: TGTGCCAGCAGTCCGGGACTAGCGGGAGGCTACGAGCAGTACTTC. Encoded protein: CASSPGLAGGYEQYF.

The chain employs TRBV7-9 and TRBJ1-4; D ambiguous. The CDR3 contains 11 residues. The V gene's germline CDR1 is SEHNR and CDR2 FQNEAQ (reference sequence). V was clipped by 5 bases and J by 7 bases, with 5 bases between them. The DNA of the CDR3 is TGTGCCAGCAGCGCGGGTGAAAAACTGTTTTTT. This sequence encodes CASSAGEKLFF.